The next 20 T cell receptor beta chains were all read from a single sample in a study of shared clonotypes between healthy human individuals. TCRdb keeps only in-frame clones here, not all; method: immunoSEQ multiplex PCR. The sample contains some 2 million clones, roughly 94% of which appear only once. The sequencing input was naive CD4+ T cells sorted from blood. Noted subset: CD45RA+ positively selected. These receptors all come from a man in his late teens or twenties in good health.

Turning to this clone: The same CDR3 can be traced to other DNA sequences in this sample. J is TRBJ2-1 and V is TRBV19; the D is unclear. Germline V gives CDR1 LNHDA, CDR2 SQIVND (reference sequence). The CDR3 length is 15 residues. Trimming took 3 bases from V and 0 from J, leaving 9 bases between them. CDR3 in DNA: TGTGCCAGTAGTATTCCCGCCAGCTCCTACAATGAGCAGTTCTTC. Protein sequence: CASSIPASSYNEQFF. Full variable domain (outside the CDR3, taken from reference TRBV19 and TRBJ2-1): DGGITQSPKYLFRKEGQNVTLSCEQNLNHDAMYWYRQDPGQGLRLIYYSQIVNDFQKGDIAEGYSVSREKKESFPLTVTSAQKNPTAFYLCASSIPASSYNEQFFGPGTRLTVL.

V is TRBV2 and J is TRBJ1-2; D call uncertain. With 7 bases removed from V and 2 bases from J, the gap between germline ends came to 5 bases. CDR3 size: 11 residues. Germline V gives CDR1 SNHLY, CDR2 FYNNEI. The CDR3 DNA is TGTGCCAGCAAAAGGAACTATGGCTACACCTTC. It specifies CASKRNYGYTF. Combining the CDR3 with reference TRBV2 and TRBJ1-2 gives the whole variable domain EPEVTQTPSHQVTQMGQEVILRCVPISNHLYFYWYRQILGQKVEFLVSFYNNEISEKSEIFDDQFSVERPDGSNFTLKIRSTKLEDSAMYFCASKRNYGYTFGSGTRLTVV.

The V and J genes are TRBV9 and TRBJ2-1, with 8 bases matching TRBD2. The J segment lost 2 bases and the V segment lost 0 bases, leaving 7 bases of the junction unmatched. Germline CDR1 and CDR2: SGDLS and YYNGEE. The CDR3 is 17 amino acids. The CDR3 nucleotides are TGTGCCAGCAGCGTAGATTGGAATAGCGGGACCTACAATGAGCAGTTCTTC. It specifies CASSVDWNSGTYNEQFF. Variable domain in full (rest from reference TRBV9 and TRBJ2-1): DSGVTQTPKHLITATGQRVTLRCSPRSGDLSVYWYQQSLDQGLQFLIQYYNGEERAKGNILERFSAQQFPDLHSELNLSSLELGDSALYFCASSVDWNSGTYNEQFFGPGTRLTVL.

CDR3 loop: CASSFNRNEQFF. CDR3 bases: TGTGCCAGCAGCTTTAACCGCAATGAGCAGTTCTTC. The chain recombines TRBV5-4 with TRBJ2-1, with D uncertain. The CDR3 contains 12 residues. Trimming cost V 2 bases and J 6 bases, with 6 bases left between them. Germline V gene data show CDR1 as SGHNT and CDR2 as YYREEE (reference sequence).

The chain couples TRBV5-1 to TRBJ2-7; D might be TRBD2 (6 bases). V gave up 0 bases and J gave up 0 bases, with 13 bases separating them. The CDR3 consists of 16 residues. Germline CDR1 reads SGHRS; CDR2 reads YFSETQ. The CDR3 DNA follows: TGCGCCAGCAGCTTGGGGTTCTCTAGCGCCTCCTACGAGCAGTACTTC. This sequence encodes CASSLGFSSASYEQYF.

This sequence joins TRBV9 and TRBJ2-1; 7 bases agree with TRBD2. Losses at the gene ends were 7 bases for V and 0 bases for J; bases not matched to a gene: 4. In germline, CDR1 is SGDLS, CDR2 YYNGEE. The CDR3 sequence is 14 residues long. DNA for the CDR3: TGTGCCAGCGGGAGGGGTAGCTCCTACAATGAGCAGTTCTTC. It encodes CASGRGSSYNEQFF.

The CDR3 spells CASSIGTGQGSSGTEAFF. CDR3 in DNA: TGTGCCAGCAGCATCGGGACGGGACAGGGGTCGAGTGGCACTGAAGCTTTCTTT. The genes are TRBV11-3 and TRBJ1-1, with 10 bases identical to TRBD1. Germline CDR1 is SGHNT and CDR2 is YENEEA. J gave up 4 bases and V 5 bases, and 16 bases lay outside the gene matches. This CDR3 is 18 amino acids long. Based on the CDR3 plus reference TRBV11-3 and TRBJ1-1, the full variable domain is EAGVVQSPRYKIIEKKQPVAFWCNPISGHNTLYWYLQNLGQGPELLIRYENEEAVDDSQLPKDRFSAERLKGVDSTLKIQPAELGDSAVYLCASSIGTGQGSSGTEAFFGQGTRLTVV.

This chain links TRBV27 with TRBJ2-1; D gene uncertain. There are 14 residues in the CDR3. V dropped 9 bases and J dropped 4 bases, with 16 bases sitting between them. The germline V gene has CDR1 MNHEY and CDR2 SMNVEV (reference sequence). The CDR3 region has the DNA TGTGCCAGTTCCTTCAGACGGCCTTACAATGAGCAGTTCTTC. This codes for CASSFRRPYNEQFF.

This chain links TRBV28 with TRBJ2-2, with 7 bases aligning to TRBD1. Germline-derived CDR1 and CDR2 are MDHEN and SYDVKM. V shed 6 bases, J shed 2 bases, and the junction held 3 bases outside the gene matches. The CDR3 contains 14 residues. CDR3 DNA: TGTGCCAGCAGACGGGACAGAAACACCGGGGAGCTGTTTTTT. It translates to CASRRDRNTGELFF.

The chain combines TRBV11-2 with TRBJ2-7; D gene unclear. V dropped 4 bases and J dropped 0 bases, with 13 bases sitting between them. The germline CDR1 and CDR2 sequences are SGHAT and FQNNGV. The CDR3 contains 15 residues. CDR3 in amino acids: CASSSLTGSSYEQYF. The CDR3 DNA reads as TGTGCCAGCAGCTCCCTCACGGGCAGCTCCTACGAGCAGTACTTC.

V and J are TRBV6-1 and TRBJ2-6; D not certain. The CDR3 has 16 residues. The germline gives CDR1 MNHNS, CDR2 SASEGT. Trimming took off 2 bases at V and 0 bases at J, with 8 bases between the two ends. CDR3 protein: CASSESLLSGANVLTF. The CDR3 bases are TGTGCCAGCAGTGAATCGCTACTCTCTGGGGCCAACGTCCTGACTTTC.

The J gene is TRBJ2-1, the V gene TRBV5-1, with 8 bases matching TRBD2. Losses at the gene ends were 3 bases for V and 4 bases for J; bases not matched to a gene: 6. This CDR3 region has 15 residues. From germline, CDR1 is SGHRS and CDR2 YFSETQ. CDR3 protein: CASSSVSGTYNEQFF. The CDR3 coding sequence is TGCGCCAGCAGCTCGGTTAGCGGGACGTACAATGAGCAGTTCTTC.

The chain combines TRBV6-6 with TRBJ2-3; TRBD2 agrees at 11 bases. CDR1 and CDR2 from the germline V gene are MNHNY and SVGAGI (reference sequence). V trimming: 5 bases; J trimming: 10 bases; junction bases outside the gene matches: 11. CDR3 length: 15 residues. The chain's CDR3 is CASSKGLAGSYAQYF. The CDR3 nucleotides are TGTGCCAGCAGTAAAGGACTAGCGGGCTCGTACGCGCAGTATTTT.

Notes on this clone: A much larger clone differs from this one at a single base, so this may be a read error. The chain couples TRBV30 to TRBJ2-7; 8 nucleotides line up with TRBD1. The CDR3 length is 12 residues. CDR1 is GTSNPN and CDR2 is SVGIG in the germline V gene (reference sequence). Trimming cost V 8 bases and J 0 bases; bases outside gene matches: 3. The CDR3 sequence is CATGQGSYEQYF. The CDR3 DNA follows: TGTGCCACCGGACAGGGCTCCTACGAGCAGTACTTC.

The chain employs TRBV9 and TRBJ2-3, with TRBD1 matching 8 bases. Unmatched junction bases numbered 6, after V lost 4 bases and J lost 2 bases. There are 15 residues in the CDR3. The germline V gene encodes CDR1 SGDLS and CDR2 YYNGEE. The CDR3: CASSQGQALTDTQYF. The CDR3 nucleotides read TGTGCCAGCAGCCAGGGACAGGCCCTCACAGATACGCAGTATTTT.

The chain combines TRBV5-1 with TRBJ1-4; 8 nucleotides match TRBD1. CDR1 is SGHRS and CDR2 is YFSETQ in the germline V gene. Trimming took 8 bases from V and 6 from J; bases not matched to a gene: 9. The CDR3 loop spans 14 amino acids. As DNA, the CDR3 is TGCGCCAGTAGAGGACAGGGAGGGGATGAAAAACTGTTTTTT. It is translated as CASRGQGGDEKLFF.

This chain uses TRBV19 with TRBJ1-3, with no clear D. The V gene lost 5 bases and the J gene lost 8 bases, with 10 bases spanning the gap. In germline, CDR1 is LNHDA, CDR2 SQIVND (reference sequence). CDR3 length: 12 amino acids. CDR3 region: CASSFYPDTIYF. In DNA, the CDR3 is TGTGCCAGTAGTTTCTACCCGGACACCATATATTTT.

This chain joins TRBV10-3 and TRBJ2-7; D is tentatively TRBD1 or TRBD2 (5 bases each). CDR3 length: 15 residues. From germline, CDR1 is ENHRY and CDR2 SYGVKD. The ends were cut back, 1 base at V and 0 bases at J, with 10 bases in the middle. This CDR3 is CAISEYWGSSYEQYF. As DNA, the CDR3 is TGTGCCATCAGTGAGTACTGGGGGAGCTCCTACGAGCAGTACTTC.

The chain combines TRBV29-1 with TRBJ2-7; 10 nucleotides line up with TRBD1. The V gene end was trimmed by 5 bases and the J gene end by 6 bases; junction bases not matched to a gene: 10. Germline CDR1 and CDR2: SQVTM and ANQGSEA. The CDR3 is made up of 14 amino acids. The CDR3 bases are TGCAGCGTTTTGGCACCCGGGACAGGGGCCGAGCAGTACTTC. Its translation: CSVLAPGTGAEQYF.

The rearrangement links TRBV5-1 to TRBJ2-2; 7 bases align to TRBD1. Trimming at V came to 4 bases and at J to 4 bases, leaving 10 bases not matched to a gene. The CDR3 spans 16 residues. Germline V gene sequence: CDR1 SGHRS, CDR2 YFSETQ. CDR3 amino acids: CASSPSDRAGTGELFF. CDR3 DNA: TGCGCCAGCAGCCCCAGTGACAGGGCCGGCACCGGGGAGCTGTTTTTT.